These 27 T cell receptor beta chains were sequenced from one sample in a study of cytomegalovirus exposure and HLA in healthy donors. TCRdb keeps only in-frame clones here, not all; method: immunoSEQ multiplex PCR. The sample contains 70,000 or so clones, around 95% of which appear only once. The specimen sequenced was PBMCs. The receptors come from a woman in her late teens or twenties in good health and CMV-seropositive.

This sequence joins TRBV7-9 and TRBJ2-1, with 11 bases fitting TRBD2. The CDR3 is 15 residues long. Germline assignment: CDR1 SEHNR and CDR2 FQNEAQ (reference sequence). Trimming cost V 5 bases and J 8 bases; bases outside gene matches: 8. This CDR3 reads CASSPGLAVGHEQFF. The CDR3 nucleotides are TGTGCCAGCAGCCCGGGACTAGCGGTTGGGCATGAGCAGTTCTTC.

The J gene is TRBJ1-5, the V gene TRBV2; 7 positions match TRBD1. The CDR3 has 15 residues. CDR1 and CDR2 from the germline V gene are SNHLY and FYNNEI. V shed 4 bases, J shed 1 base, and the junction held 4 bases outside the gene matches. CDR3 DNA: TGTGCCAGCAGTGGACAGGGCTGGAGCAATCAGCCCCAGCATTTT. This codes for CASSGQGWSNQPQHF.

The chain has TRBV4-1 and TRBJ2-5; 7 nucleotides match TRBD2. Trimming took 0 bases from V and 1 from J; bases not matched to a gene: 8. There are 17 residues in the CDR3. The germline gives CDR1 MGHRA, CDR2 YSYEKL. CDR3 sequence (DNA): TGCGCCAGCAGCCAAGAGTCGCTAGCGGAGAGCCAAGAGACCCAGTACTTC. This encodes CASSQESLAESQETQYF.

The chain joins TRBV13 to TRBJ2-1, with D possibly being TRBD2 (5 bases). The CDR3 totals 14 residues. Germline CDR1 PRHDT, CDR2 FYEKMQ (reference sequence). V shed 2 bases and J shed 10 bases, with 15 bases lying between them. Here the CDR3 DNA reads TGTGCCAGCAGCTTAAACCAGCTAGCCCGGGAGCAGTTCTTC. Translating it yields CASSLNQLAREQFF.

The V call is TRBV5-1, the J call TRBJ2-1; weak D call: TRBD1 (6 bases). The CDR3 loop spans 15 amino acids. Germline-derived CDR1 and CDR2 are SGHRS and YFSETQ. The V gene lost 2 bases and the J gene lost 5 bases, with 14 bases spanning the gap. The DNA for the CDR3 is TGCGCCAGCAGCTTCGCTACAGGGTCAGACAATGAGCAGTTCTTC. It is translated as CASSFATGSDNEQFF.

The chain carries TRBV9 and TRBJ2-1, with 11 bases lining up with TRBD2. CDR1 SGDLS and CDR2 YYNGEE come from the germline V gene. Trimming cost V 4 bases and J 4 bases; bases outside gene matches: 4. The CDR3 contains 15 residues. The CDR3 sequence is CASSLLAGEYNEQFF. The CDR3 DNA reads TGTGCCAGCAGCTTACTAGCGGGGGAGTACAATGAGCAGTTCTTC.

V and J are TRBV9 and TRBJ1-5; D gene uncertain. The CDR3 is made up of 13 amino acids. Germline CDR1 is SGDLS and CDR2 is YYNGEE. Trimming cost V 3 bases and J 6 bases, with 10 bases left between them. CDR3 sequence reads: CASSETPGQPQHF. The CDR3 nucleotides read TGTGCCAGCAGCGAAACTCCGGGTCAGCCCCAGCATTTT.

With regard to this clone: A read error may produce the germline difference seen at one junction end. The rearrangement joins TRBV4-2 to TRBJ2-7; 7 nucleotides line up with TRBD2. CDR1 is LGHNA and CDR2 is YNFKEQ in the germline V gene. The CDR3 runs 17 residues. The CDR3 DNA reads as TGTGCCAGCGGCCAAGTTGCCAAGGCGGGAGTAGGGTACGAGCAGTACTTC. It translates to CASGQVAKAGVGYEQYF.

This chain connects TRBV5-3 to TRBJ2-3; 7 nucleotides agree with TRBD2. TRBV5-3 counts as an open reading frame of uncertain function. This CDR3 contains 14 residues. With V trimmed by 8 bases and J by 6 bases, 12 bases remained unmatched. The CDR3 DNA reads TGTGCCAGCGGACGGGGGGACCCTCCGGATACGCAGTATTTT. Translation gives CASGRGDPPDTQYF.

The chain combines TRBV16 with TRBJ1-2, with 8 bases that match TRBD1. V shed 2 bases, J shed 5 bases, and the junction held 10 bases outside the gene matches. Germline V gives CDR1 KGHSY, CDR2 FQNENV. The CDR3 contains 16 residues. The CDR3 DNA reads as TGTGCCAGCAGCCAAACCCGGACAGGGACAGGTTATGGCTACACCTTC. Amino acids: CASSQTRTGTGYGYTF.

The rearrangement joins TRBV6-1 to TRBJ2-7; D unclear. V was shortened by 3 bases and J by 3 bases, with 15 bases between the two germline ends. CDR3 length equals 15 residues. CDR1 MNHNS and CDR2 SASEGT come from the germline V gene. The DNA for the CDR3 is TGTGCCAGCAGTGAGACCGTGAGGCCGAACTACGAGCAGTACTTC. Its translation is CASSETVRPNYEQYF.

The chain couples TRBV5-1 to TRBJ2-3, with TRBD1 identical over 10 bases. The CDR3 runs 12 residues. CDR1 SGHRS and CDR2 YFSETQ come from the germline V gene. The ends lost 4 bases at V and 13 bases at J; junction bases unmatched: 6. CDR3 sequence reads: CASSQDRGLKYF. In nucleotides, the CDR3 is TGCGCCAGCAGCCAAGACAGGGGGCTAAAGTATTTT.

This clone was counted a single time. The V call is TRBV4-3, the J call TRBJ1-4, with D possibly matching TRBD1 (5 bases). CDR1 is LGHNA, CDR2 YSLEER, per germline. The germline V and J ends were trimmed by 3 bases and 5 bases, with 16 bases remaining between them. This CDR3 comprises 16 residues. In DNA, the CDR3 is TGCGCCAGCAGCCAGGATCACGACAGTCTAAATGAAAAACTGTTTTTT. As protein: CASSQDHDSLNEKLFF.

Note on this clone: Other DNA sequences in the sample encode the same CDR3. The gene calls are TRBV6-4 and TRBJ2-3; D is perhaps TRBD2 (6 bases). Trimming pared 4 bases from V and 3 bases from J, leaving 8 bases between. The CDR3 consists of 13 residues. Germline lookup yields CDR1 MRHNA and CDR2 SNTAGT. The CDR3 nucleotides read TGTGCCAGCAGTGGGGGGGATACAGATACGCAGTATTTT. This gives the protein CASSGGDTDTQYF.

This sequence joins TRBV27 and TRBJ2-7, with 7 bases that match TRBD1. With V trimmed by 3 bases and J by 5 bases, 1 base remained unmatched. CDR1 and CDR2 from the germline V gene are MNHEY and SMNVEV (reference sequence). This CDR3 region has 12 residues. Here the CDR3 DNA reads TGTGCCAGCAGTTTGACAGGGCACGAGCAGTACTTC. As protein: CASSLTGHEQYF.

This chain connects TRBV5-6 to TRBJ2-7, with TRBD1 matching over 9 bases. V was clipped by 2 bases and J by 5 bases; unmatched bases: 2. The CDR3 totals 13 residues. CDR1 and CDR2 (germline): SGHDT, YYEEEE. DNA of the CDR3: TGTGCCAGCAGCTTAACAGGGGGCAACGAGCAGTACTTC. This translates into CASSLTGGNEQYF. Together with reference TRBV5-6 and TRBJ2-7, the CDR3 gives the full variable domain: DAGVTQSPTHLIKTRGQQVTLRCSPKSGHDTVSWYQQALGQGPQFIFQYYEEEERQRGNFPDRFSGHQFPNYSSELNVNALLLGDSALYLCASSLTGGNEQYFGPGTRLTVT.

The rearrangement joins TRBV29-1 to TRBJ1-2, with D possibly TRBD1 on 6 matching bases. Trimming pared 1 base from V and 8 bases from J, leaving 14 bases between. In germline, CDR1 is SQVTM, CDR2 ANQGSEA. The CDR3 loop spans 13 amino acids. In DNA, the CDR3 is TGCAGCGTTGAAGTACAGGGAGGGGTCGGCTACACCTTC. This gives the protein CSVEVQGGVGYTF.

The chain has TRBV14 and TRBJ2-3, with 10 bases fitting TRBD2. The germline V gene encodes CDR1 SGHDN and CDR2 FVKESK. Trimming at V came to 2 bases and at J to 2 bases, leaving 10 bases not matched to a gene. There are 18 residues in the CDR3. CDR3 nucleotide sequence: TGTGCCAGCAGCCAAAGTAGTAGCGGGGGGTCTCTCACAGATACGCAGTATTTT. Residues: CASSQSSSGGSLTDTQYF.

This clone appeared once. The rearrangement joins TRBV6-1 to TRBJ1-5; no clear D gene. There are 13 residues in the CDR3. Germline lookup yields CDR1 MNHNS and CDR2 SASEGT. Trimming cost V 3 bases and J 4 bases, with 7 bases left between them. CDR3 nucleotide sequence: TGTGCCAGCAGTGACAGAGCGAATCAGCCCCAGCATTTT. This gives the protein CASSDRANQPQHF.

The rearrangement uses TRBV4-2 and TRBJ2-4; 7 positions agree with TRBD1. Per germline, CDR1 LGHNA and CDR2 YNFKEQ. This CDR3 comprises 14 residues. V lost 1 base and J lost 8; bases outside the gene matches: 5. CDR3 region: CASSQGQGRDIQYF. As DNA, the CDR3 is TGTGCCAGCAGCCAAGGACAGGGTAGGGACATTCAGTACTTC.

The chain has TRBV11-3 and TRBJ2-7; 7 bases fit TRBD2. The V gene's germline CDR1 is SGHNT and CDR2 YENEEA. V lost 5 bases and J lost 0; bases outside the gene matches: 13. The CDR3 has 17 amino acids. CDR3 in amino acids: CASSPLAAGSSSYEQYF. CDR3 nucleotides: TGTGCCAGCAGCCCCCTGGCAGCGGGGTCGAGCTCCTACGAGCAGTACTTC.

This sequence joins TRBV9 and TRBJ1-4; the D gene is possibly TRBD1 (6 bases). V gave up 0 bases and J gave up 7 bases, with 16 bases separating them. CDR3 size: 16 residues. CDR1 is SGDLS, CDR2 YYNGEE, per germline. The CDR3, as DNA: TGTGCCAGCAGCGTAGGAGGCGGGGGGCCGAGTGAAAAACTGTTTTTT. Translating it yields CASSVGGGGPSEKLFF.

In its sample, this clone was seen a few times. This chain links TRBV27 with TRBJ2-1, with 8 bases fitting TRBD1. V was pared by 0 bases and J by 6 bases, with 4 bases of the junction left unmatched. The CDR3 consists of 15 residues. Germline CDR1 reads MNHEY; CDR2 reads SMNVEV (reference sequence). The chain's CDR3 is CASSLSRGLSNEQFF. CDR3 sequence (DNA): TGTGCCAGCAGTTTATCCAGGGGGCTGAGCAATGAGCAGTTCTTC.

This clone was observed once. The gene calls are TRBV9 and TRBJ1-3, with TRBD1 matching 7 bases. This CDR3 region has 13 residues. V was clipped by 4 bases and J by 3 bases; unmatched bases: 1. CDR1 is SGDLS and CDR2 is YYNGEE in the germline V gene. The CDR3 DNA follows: TGTGCCAGCAGCAGACAGGGTGGAAACACCATATATTTT. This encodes CASSRQGGNTIYF.

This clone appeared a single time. The CDR3 sequence: CASSDQRFNEQFF. CDR3 DNA: TGTGCCAGCAGTGATCAGCGGTTCAATGAGCAGTTCTTC. V is TRBV2 and J is TRBJ2-1, with D perhaps TRBD2 (5 bases). CDR3 length: 13 amino acids. Germline CDR1 is SNHLY and CDR2 is FYNNEI. Trimming cost V 3 bases and J 6 bases, with 9 bases left between them. Variable domain in full (rest from reference TRBV2 and TRBJ2-1): EPEVTQTPSHQVTQMGQEVILRCVPISNHLYFYWYRQILGQKVEFLVSFYNNEISEKSEIFDDQFSVERPDGSNFTLKIRSTKLEDSAMYFCASSDQRFNEQFFGPGTRLTVL.

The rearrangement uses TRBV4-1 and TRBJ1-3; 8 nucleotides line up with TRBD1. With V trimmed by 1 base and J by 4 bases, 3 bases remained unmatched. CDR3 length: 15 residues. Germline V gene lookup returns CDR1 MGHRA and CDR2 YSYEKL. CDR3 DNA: TGCGCCAGCAGCCAAGGGACAGGGATAGGAAACACCATATATTTT. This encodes CASSQGTGIGNTIYF.

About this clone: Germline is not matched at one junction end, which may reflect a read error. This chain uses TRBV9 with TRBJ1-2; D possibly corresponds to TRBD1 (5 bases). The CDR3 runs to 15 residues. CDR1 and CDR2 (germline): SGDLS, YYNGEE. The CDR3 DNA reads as TGTGCCAGCAGCGTTTCGGGCGGGGCCGTGGGGGACTACATCTTC. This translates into CASSVSGGAVGDYIF.